This T cell receptor beta chain appears in the sequencing data of a study of T cell responses to AZD1222 COVID-19 vaccine listed by TCRdb under 2021. Some background on the complete study: A total of 233 trial participants underwent TCR sequencing, of whom some 210 received two doses of AZD1222 and about 26 received two doses of the MenACWY control vaccine. Trial participants were enrolled by age into subgroups of 18-55, 56-69 and 70-plus years, and around 150, 28 and 57 TCR-sequenced participants, respectively, were included in these subgroups. Findings and caveats that apply to the study as a whole: Nearly half of unique spike-specific TCRs reportedly recognized epitopes outside regions mutated in the B.1.351 and B.1.1.7 variants. Conclusions about previously exposed vaccinees were limited because only six or seven AZD1222 recipients were SARS-CoV-2 seropositive at baseline. After two AZD1222 doses, spike-specific TCR breadth and depth were significantly higher than at day 0 and than in MenACWY recipients. The 56-69-year group was small, and its depth increase did not reach significance, likely because of low power. Most participants were white British and females outnumbered males, and the authors suggested that clonal diversity may have been underestimated. Because no samples from the day 14 peak response were available, repertoires could be characterized only after the peak T cell response. CD4 TCRs associated with the vaccine covered the entire spike protein, and the dominant responses were in regions 160-218 and 743-854.

CDR1 and CDR2, looked up from the germline V gene, are MNHEY and SVGAGI. The CDR3 sequence holds 15 residues, the cysteine and phenylalanine included. The kept DNA is CDR3 alone, 45 bases in frame from the first base. Germline trimming amounts to 5 bases on V and 6 bases on J, with 7 as the count of junction bases outside the gene matches. For this clone: The target of this receptor is not known. No much larger clone exists at a distance of one base, and base qualities are not known.

The time point tag for this specimen amounts to: about 28 days (+/-7) after the second vaccine dose. Because spike-specific TCR depth and breadth did not differ between the two schedules, AZD1222 recipients who got a second dose at roughly 4 weeks were pooled with those who got a second dose at roughly 12 weeks. Vaccinee samples were obtained from the UK trials COV001 and COV002, which included a single-blind randomized controlled phase 2/3 trial of AZD1222 (ChAdOx1 nCoV-19) in healthy adults. For TCRbeta chain sequencing, PBMC samples from trial participants were taken at day 0 and at day 28 after the second dose. The CDR3 regions of human TCRbeta chains were analyzed by immunosequencing. The paper's data handling went like this. TCRs in the repertoires were matched against a reference library of SARS-CoV-2-specific TCRs that had been generated with the MIRA antigen-specificity platform. Breadth was defined as the fraction of unique TCRs that were SARS-CoV-2-associated, and depth was defined as the fraction of total T cells that were SARS-CoV-2-associated. Each spike-specific TCR was assigned to its reactive spike region and to a CD4 or CD8 class using the MIRA data. Log10-transformed breadth and depth values were compared by one-way ANOVA with Sidak's multiple comparisons tests. As stored in TCRdb, this immuneACCESS dataset retains in-frame rearrangements with V and J assigned. A fraction of the clones does not appear; measured against another copy, unresolved V genes explain less than half of the discrepancy, and the remainder lacks a known reason. Clonal size and the V and J genes are those of that table, whereas D and trimming came from the DNA. Recorded for this sample are roughly 140,000 clones; around 87% of them occurred a single time. Over 8% of the sample rests with the top ten.

The TCR originated in an adult who received the AZD1222 COVID-19 vaccine. Recombination connected TRBV6-5 to TRBJ1-4, with TRBD1 identical over 9 junction bases. The sequences come from peripheral blood, collected 28 days after the second AZD1222 dose. The CDR3 region has the sequence CASSPGQGIDEKLFF. Here is the DNA: TGTGCCAGCAGTCCTGGACAGGGGATCGATGAAAAACTGTTTTTT.